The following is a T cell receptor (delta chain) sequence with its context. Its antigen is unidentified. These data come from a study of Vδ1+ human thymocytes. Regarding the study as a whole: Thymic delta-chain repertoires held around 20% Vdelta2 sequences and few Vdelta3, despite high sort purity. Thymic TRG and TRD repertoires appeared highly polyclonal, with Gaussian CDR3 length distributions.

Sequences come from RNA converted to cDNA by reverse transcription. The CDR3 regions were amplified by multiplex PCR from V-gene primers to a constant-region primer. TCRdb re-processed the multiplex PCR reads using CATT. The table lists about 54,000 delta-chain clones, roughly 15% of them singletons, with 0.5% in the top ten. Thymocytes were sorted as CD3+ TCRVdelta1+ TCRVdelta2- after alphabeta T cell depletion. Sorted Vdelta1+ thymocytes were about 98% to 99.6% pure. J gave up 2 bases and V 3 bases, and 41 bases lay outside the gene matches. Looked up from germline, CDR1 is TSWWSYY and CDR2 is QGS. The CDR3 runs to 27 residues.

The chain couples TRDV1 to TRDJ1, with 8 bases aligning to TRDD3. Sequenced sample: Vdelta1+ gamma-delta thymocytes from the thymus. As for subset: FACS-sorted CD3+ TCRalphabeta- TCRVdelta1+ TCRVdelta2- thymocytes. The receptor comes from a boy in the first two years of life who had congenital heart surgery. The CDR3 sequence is CALGEPIYVPPSYQKLGAPRATDKLIF. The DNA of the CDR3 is TGTGCTCTTGGGGAGCCTATCTACGTACCCCCATCATACCAAAAACTGGGGGCTCCAAGAGCAACCGATAAACTCATCTTT.